This T cell receptor (beta chain) appears in the sequencing data of a study of identifying expanded T cells in peripheral blood. The assay was immunoSEQ multiplex PCR, and TCRdb's table has in-frame clones only and misses some. The sample records 97,000 or so clones, around 88% being singletons. The germline CDR1 and CDR2 sequences are KGHSH and LQKENI. The CDR3 is 12 amino acids. The germline V and J ends were trimmed by 6 bases and 2 bases, with 7 bases remaining between them. The TCR comes from a person between 18 and 75 years old in good health. Sequencing input: blood. The chain has TRBV18 and TRBJ1-1, with D possibly TRBD1 on 5 matching bases. The CDR3 is CASSGANTEAFF. As DNA, the CDR3 is TGTGCCAGCTCTGGGGCCAACACTGAAGCTTTCTTT. Using reference TRBV18 and TRBJ1-1 for the parts outside the CDR3, the full variable domain is NAGVMQNPRHLVRRRGQEARLRCSPMKGHSHVYWYRQLPEEGLKFMVYLQKENIIDESGMPKERFSAEFPKEGPSILRIQQVVRGDSAAYFCASSGANTEAFFGQGTRLTVV.